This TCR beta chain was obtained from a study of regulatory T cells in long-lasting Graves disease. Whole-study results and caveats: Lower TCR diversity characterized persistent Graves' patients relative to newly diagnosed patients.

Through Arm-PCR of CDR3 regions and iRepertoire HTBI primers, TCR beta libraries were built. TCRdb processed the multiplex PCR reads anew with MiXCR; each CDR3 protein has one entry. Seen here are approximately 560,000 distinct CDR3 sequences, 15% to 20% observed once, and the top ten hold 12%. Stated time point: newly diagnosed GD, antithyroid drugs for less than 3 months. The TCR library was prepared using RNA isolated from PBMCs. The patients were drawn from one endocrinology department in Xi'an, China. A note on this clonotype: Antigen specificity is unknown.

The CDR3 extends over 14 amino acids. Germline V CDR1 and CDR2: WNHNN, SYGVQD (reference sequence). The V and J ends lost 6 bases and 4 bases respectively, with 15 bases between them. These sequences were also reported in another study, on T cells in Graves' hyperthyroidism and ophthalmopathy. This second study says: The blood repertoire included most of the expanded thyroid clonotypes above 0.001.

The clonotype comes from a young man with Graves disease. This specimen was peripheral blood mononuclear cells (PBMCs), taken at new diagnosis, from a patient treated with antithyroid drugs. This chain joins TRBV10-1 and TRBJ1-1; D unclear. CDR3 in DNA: TGCGCCAGCAGCGTTACCTCTAGAACCACTGAAGCTTTCTTT. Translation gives CASSVTSRTTEAFF.